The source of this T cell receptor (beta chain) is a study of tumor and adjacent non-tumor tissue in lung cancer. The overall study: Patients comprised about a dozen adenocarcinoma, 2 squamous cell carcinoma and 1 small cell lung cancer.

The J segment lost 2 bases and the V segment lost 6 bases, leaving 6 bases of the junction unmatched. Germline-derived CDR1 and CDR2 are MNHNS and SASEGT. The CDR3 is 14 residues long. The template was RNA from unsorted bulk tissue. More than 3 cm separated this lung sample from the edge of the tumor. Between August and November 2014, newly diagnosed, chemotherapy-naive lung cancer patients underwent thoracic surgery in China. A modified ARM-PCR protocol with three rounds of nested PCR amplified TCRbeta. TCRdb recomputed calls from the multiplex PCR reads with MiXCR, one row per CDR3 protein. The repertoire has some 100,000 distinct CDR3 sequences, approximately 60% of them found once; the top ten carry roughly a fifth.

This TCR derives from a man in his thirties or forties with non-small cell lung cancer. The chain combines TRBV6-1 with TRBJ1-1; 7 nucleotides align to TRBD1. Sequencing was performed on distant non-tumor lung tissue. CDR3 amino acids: CASRMTGRNTEAFF. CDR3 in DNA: TGTGCCAGCAGAATGACAGGGCGCAACACTGAAGCTTTCTTT.